The T cell receptor (beta chain) under discussion was sequenced for a study of cytomegalovirus exposure and HLA in healthy donors. Study-level findings and limits: Rarity characterized most TCR sequences, yet some public TCRs appeared in many donors. Common viral pathogens (according to a later analysis) appeared linked to several of the most significant clusters. What was likely a sequencing artifact was a cluster of highly shared sequence variants.

In regard to this clone: Its antigen is not identified.

Primers for the PCR totalled 60 Vbeta and 13 Jbeta. Clones were sequenced by immunoSEQ multiplex PCR, and TCRdb holds only the in-frame ones, with some missing. The sample lists roughly 150,000 clones; roughly 80% were seen once. J was trimmed by 1 base and V by 4 bases; bases with no gene match: 3. The length of the CDR3 is 15 residues. Germline CDR1 MRHNA, CDR2 SNTAGT. This TCR was sampled from a female donor in good health and CMV-seronegative. The rearrangement uses TRBV6-4 and TRBJ2-3; 9 bases agree with TRBD1. Sequenced sample: PBMCs. CDR3 amino acids: CASSVDRGGTDTQYF. As DNA, the CDR3 is TGTGCCAGCAGTGTTGACAGGGGGGGCACAGATACGCAGTATTTT.